Presented here are 6 T cell receptor beta chains from one specimen sequenced in a study of vaccination effects on CD4 cells after COVID-19. Antigens of these TCRs are unknown. Assay used: immunoSEQ multiplex PCR; TCRdb lists only in-frame clones, some missing. The sample includes roughly 61,000 clones, approximately 80% of them seen just once. Viral peptide pools were used in the ViraFEST assay to expand antigen-specific CD4+ T cells, and sequencing came afterward. The culture ran for 10 days before CD4+ T cells were isolated. This specimen was CD4+ T cells from PBMCs cultured with HCoV-229E spike peptides, taken before COVID-19 vaccination. All receptors come from a human donor who received a COVID-19 vaccine.

The V gene is TRBV19, the J gene TRBJ1-6; tentative D call: TRBD1 (5 bases). This CDR3 spans 14 amino acids. V was trimmed by 5 bases and J by 7 bases, leaving 12 bases between them. CDR1 and CDR2 (germline): LNHDA, SQIVND (reference sequence). The CDR3 DNA is TGTGCCAGTAGTCATCGCGAGGGGAATTCACCCCTCCACTTT. Translation gives CASSHREGNSPLHF.

The V gene is TRBV6-5, the J gene TRBJ2-1; 8 nucleotides agree with TRBD1. Germline V CDR1 and CDR2: MNHEY, SVGAGI. The ends lost 0 bases at V and 4 bases at J; junction bases unmatched: 5. CDR3 length equals 16 residues. The CDR3 sequence is CASSYSAGGSYNEQFF. The CDR3 DNA reads as TGTGCCAGCAGTTACTCGGCAGGGGGCTCATACAATGAGCAGTTCTTC.

This chain connects TRBV11-3 to TRBJ2-1; D is possibly TRBD1 (6 bases). Germline CDR1 SGHNT, CDR2 YENEEA. This CDR3 has 14 amino acids. The V and J ends lost 4 bases and 7 bases respectively, with 14 bases between them. The CDR3 protein is CASSYAGDRNEQFF. Written as DNA, the CDR3 is TGTGCCAGCAGCTATGCAGGGGATCGGAATGAGCAGTTCTTC.

This chain links TRBV11-1 with TRBJ1-1; D gene uncertain. This CDR3 region has 14 residues. The germline V gene encodes CDR1 SGHAT and CDR2 FQDESV (reference sequence). Trimming removed 0 bases at V and 4 bases at J, with 9 bases between. CDR3 bases: TGTGCCAGCAGCTTAGCCGGTAGGAGCACTGAAGCTTTCTTT. Its protein is CASSLAGRSTEAFF.

The chain combines TRBV11-2 with TRBJ2-1; TRBD2 matches at 13 bases. The germline CDR1 and CDR2 sequences are SGHAT and FQNNGV. CDR3 length: 17 amino acids. V dropped 5 bases and J dropped 0; count of bases not matched to a gene: 4. The CDR3, as DNA: TGTGCCAGCAGCCCCCGGACTAGCGGGAGCTCCTACAATGAGCAGTTCTTC. Translating it yields CASSPRTSGSSYNEQFF.

Notes on this clone: The same CDR3 can be traced to other DNA sequences in this sample. The CDR3 nucleotides read TGTGCCAGCAGCCGGGACCGCACAGATACGCAGTATTTT. Amino acids: CASSRDRTDTQYF. The chain couples TRBV11-2 to TRBJ2-3; the D call may be TRBD1 or TRBD2 (5 bases each). Germline loops: CDR1 SGHAT, CDR2 FQNNGV. CDR3 size: 13 residues. Deletions cut 5 bases from V and 1 base from J, with 7 bases between.